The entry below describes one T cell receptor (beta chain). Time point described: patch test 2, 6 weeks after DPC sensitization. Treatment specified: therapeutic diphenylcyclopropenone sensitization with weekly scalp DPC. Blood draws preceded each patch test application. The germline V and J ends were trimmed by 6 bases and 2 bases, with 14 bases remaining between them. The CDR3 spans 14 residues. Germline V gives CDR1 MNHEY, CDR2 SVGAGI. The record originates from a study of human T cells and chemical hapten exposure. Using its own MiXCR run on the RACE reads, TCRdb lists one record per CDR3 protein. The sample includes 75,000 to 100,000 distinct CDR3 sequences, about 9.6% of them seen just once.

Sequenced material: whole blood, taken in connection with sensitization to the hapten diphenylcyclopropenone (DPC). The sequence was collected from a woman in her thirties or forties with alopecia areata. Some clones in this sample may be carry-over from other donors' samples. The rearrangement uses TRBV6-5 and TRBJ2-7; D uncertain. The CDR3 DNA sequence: TGTGCCAGCAGCCGCCCGCTCCCACCCTACGAGCAGTACTTC. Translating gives CASSRPLPPYEQYF.